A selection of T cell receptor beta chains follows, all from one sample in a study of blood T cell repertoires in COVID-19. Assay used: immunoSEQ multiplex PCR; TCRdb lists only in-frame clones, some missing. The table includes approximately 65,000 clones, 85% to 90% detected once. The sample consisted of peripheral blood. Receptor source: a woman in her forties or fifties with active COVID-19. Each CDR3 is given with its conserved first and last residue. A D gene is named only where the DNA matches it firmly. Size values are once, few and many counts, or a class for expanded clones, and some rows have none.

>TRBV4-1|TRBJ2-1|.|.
TGCGCCAGCAGCCAACTATTAACAGGGGAGCAGTTCTTC
CASSQLLTGEQFF
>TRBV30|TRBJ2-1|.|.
TGTGCCTGGAGTCTTCGGCTAGCCCGCAATGAGCAGTTCTTC
CAWSLRLARNEQFF
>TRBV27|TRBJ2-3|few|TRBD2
TGTGCCAGCAGCCCATTAGCCGGGACTAGCGAGTTTCTCAGAGCAGATACGCAGTATTTT
CASSPLAGTSEFLRADTQYF
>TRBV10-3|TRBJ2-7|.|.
TGTGCCATCAGTGAGTCGTATTACAGCTCCTACGAGCAGTACTTC
CAISESYYSSYEQYF
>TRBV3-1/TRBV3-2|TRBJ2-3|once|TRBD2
TGTGCCAGCAGCCAAGCTAGCGGCCGCACAGATACGCAGTATTTT
CASSQASGRTDTQYF
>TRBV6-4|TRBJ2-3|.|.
TGTGCCAGCAGTGTTAACCAGAACACAGATACGCAGTATTTT
CASSVNQNTDTQYF
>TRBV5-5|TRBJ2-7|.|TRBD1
TGTGCCAGCAGCTTTACCGGGACAGCCTCCTACGAGCAGTACTTC
CASSFTGTASYEQYF
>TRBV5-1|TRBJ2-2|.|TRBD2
TGCGCCAGCTCGCCGGGAGGCCTGAACACCGGGGAGCTGTTTTTT
CASSPGGLNTGELFF
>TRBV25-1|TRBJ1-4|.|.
TGTGCCAGCAGTGGGGGTTGGGGGGACGGTCCAACTAATGAAAAACTGTTTTTT
CASSGGWGDGPTNEKLFF
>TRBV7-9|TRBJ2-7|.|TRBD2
TGTGCCAGCAGCTCAGGACTAGCGGGAGTCTACGAGCAGTACTTC
CASSSGLAGVYEQYF
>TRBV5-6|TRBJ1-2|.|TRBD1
TGTGCCAGCAGCTTACCAGGGGGGTATGGCTACACCTTC
CASSLPGGYGYTF
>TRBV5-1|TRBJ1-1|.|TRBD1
TGCGCCAGCAGCTCAGGGACAGGGGGAACTGAAGCTTTCTTT
CASSSGTGGTEAFF
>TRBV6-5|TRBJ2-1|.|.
TGTGCCAGCAGCCCGCAGGGGTTAGGGGCCAATGAGCAGTTCTTC
CASSPQGLGANEQFF
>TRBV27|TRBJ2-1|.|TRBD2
TGTGCCAGCAGTTTAAGATCGTTGCGGGAGAGGGACAATGAGCAGTTCTTC
CASSLRSLRERDNEQFF